The sequence of this T cell receptor beta chain was determined in a study of Graves' ophthalmopathy and Graves' hyperthyroidism. Study at large: Hyperthyroidism qualified as stable when ophthalmopathy did not develop within 18 months of follow-up.

Turning to this clonotype: Its antigen is undetermined.

Germline V gene data show CDR1 as SNHLY and CDR2 as FYNNEI. V dropped 4 bases and J dropped 3 bases, with 14 bases sitting between them. This CDR3 comprises 15 residues. Exclusion applied to patients with other autoimmune diseases, uncontrolled infections, pregnancy or lactation. The evidence that diagnosis relied on was clinical symptoms, serum thyroxine, TRAb, thyroid ultrasound and orbital computed tomography. Overall study findings and caveats: Built on 13 signatures, a model told ophthalmopathy apart from stable hyperthyroidism with around 90% sensitivity and 70% to 82% specificity.

TCR beta CDR3 regions were amplified from RNA transcripts. A first-round RT-PCR used HTBI primers, followed by a second-round multiplex PCR. Each CDR3 protein gets one entry after TCRdb re-called the multiplex PCR reads with MiXCR. The repertoire holds around 1.1 million distinct CDR3 sequences, with approximately 35% as singletons. The sequencing sample was made of peripheral blood or thyroid tissue (not recorded which). The genes are TRBV2 and TRBJ2-3; D is unresolved. The clonotype comes from an adult man with Graves' hyperthyroidism. CDR3 sequence reads: CASSVSRPTTDTQYF. The CDR3 region has the DNA TGTGCCAGCAGTGTGTCACGCCCGACTACAGATACGCAGTATTTT. Complete variable domain (other parts from reference TRBV2 and TRBJ2-3): EPEVTQTPSHQVTQMGQEVILRCVPISNHLYFYWYRQILGQKVEFLVSFYNNEISEKSEIFDDQFSVERPDGSNFTLKIRSTKLEDSAMYFCASSVSRPTTDTQYFGPGTRLTVL.